These 10 T cell receptor beta chains came from one sample sequenced in a study of CD8 T cells in Susac syndrome. Random-hexamer reverse transcription was applied to roughly 0.5 to 1 ug RNA. Using its own MiXCR run on the immunoSEQ multiplex PCR reads, TCRdb lists one record per CDR3 protein. This table holds approximately 110,000 distinct CDR3 sequences, roughly 93% found once. Sequencing was performed on CD8+ T cells from PBMCs. These receptor sequences come from a human donor with multiple sclerosis.

The chain uses TRBV7-9 and TRBJ1-6, with D possibly TRBD1 on 6 matching bases. The germline V gene has CDR1 SEHNR and CDR2 FQNEAQ (reference sequence). The CDR3 is made up of 11 amino acids. V dropped 1 base and J dropped 17 bases, with 9 bases sitting between them. The CDR3 sequence: CASSLGTAIHF. CDR3 bases: TGTGCCAGCAGCTTAGGGACAGCAATCCACTTT.

V is TRBV24-1 and J is TRBJ2-3; 8 nucleotides match TRBD1. Germline CDR1 reads KGHDR; CDR2 reads SFDVKD. The CDR3 runs 20 residues. J was trimmed by 1 base and V by 2 bases; bases with no gene match: 16. CDR3 sequence (DNA): TGTGCCACCAGTGATTCCCCGATACGGACAGGGCCCCGGGGCACAGATACGCAGTATTTT. It encodes CATSDSPIRTGPRGTDTQYF.

J is TRBJ1-1 and V is TRBV6-6, with a tentative D call TRBD1 (6 bases). Germline values: CDR1 MNHNY, CDR2 SVGAGI (reference sequence). The CDR3 sequence is 15 residues long. Trimming took off 2 bases at V and 8 bases at J, with 18 bases between the two ends. In nucleotides, the CDR3 is TGTGCCAGCAGTTACCCACAGGGTGGGGGGGACGAAGCTTTCTTT. This encodes CASSYPQGGGDEAFF.

The chain combines TRBV9 with TRBJ1-5, with TRBD1 matching over 12 bases. This CDR3 has 15 residues. Looked up from germline, CDR1 is SGDLS and CDR2 is YYNGEE. Trimming removed 2 bases from V and 8 bases from J; junction bases left unmatched: 5. CDR3 in amino acids: CASSVGQGAWEPQHF. The CDR3 DNA reads TGTGCCAGCAGCGTGGGACAGGGGGCGTGGGAGCCCCAGCATTTT.

The chain employs TRBV7-9 and TRBJ2-1, with D unresolved. V was cut by 5 bases and J by 6 bases, with 14 bases left in between. CDR1 and CDR2 from the germline V gene are SEHNR and FQNEAQ (reference sequence). The CDR3 has 14 amino acids. The DNA for the CDR3 is TGTGCCAGCAGCAACCTCGTAGCTATCAATGAGCAGTTCTTC. It is translated as CASSNLVAINEQFF. Filled out from reference TRBV7-9 and TRBJ2-1, the complete variable domain reads DTGVSQNPRHKITKRGQNVTFRCDPISEHNRLYWYRQTLGQGPEFLTYFQNEAQLEKSRLLSDRFSAERPKGSFSTLEIQRTEQGDSAMYLCASSNLVAINEQFFGPGTRLTVL.

V gene TRBV5-1 combines with J gene TRBJ2-1; a weak D match, TRBD2 (5 bases). The CDR3 contains 12 residues. Germline-derived CDR1 and CDR2 are SGHRS and YFSETQ. The V and J ends lost 5 bases and 5 bases respectively, with 8 bases between them. The CDR3 loop reads CASRIGNNEQFF. CDR3 nucleotide sequence: TGCGCCAGCAGGATCGGGAACAATGAGCAGTTCTTC.

This chain uses TRBV27 with TRBJ2-3, with D maybe TRBD2 (5 bases). Trimming cost V 7 bases and J 0 bases, with 17 bases left between them. The CDR3 runs to 16 residues. Germline V gene sequence: CDR1 MNHEY, CDR2 SMNVEV (reference sequence). CDR3 coding DNA: TGTGCCAGCATCCAACGCAGCGGATCTAGCACAGATACGCAGTATTTT. This codes for CASIQRSGSSTDTQYF.

This chain links TRBV7-9 with TRBJ2-1; TRBD1 might be the D (5 bases). This CDR3 has 14 amino acids. CDR1 and CDR2 (germline): SEHNR, FQNEAQ (reference sequence). The V end was cut by 6 bases, the J end by 2 bases, with 11 bases between. CDR3 DNA sequence: TGTGCCAGCAGTGACAGCCGAACCTACAATGAGCAGTTCTTC. Translation: CASSDSRTYNEQFF.

The genes are TRBV29-1 and TRBJ2-5; D call uncertain. The CDR3 totals 14 residues. Per germline, CDR1 SQVTM and CDR2 ANQGSEA. Between the trimmed V and J ends, which lost 0 bases and 2 bases, there was a span of 10 bases. CDR3 residues: CSVEDQAEQETQYF. CDR3 sequence (DNA): TGCAGCGTTGAAGATCAAGCAGAACAAGAGACCCAGTACTTC.

The chain links TRBV19 to TRBJ1-5, with D maybe TRBD1 (5 bases). This CDR3 has 14 amino acids. From germline, CDR1 is LNHDA and CDR2 SQIVND (reference sequence). Deletions cut 7 bases from V and 9 bases from J, with 19 bases between. The CDR3 is CASTLSRDVRPQHF. In DNA form, the CDR3 reads TGTGCCAGTACCCTATCGAGGGACGTTAGGCCCCAGCATTTT.